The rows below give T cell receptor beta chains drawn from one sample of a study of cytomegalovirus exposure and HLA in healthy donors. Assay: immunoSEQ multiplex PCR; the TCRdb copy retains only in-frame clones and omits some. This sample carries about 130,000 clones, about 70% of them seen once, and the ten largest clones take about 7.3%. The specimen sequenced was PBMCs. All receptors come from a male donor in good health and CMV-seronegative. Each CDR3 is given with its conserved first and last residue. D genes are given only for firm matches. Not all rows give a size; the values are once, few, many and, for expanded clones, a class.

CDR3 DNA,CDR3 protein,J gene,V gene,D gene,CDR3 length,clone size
TGTGCCAGCAGTTTATTTGTTTCGGGGGGCATTTACGAGCAGTACTTC,CASSLFVSGGIYEQYF,TRBJ2-7,TRBV28,-,16,-
TGCGCCAGCAGCCGGACAGGAGAACATAGCAATCAGCCCCAGCATTTT,CASSRTGEHSNQPQHF,TRBJ1-5,TRBV23-1,TRBD1,16,-
TGTGCCTGGAGTGTCGGGGGAGGTTCACCCCTCCACTTT,CAWSVGGGSPLHF,TRBJ1-6,TRBV30,-,13,few
TGCGCCAGCAGCCCAGGACAGGGCCATGGAAACACCATATATTTT,CASSPGQGHGNTIYF,TRBJ1-3,TRBV4-3,TRBD1,15,-
TGTGCCAGTAGTATGGGGGGGAGCGGGAGGGACTACAATGAGCAGTTCTTC,CASSMGGSGRDYNEQFF,TRBJ2-1,TRBV19,TRBD2,17,-
TGTGCCAGCAGCCCCCGTTGGGGCACACAGGGGGGTCAAGAGACCCAGTACTTC,CASSPRWGTQGGQETQYF,TRBJ2-5,TRBV7-9,TRBD1,18,-
TGCAGCGTTGAAGCAGGGGACTACGAGCAGTACTTC,CSVEAGDYEQYF,TRBJ2-7,TRBV29-1,-,12,-
TGTGCCAGCAGCGTCGGACCGGGACAGGGTAGTGAAAAACTGTTTTTT,CASSVGPGQGSEKLFF,TRBJ1-4,TRBV9,TRBD1,16,-
TGTGCCAGCAGCTTACGGGAAGAGCAGTACTTC,CASSLREEQYF,TRBJ2-7,TRBV7-2,-,11,few
TGTGCCAGCAGTTGGACTAGCCGGAGCGGGGAGCTGTTTTTT,CASSWTSRSGELFF,TRBJ2-2,TRBV5-4,TRBD2,14,-